The entry below gives a single T cell receptor beta chain sequence along with its context. Its target is unknown. The V gene's germline CDR1 is LNHDA and CDR2 SQIVND (reference sequence). The germline V and J ends were trimmed by 5 bases and 2 bases, with 11 bases remaining between them. This CDR3 has 14 residues. PCR amplification relied on 60 Vbeta primers (plus 13 Jbeta primers). Only in-frame clones appear in the TCRdb table, and some are missing; sequencing was by immunoSEQ multiplex PCR. In the table there are 200,000 or so clones, about 72% of which are singletons. This sample stems from a study of cytomegalovirus exposure and HLA in healthy donors. Study-wide results and limits: The majority of CMV-associated TCR beta chains were reported as apparently HLA-restricted in a later analysis. Reports showed the classifier diagnosing cytomegalovirus status with high specificity and sensitivity.

This TCR was recovered from a male donor in good health and CMV-seronegative. This sequence joins TRBV19 and TRBJ2-3; the D gene is possibly TRBD1 (6 bases). Material: PBMCs. CDR3 nucleotides: TGTGCCAGTAGTTCCGGACAGACCACAGATACGCAGTATTTT. Translation: CASSSGQTTDTQYF.